The entry below gives a single TCR beta chain sequence along with its context. Trimming stripped 1 base from V and 7 bases from J, with 2 bases between. Germline loops: CDR1 LNHDA, CDR2 SQIVND (reference sequence). CDR3 length equals 11 residues. The sample comes from a study of blood T cell repertoires in COVID-19. Study-wide background: The analysed material was cDNA or gDNA that came from T cells, B-cell-depleted T cells, or PBMCs.

Generated by immunoSEQ multiplex PCR, the TCRdb table keeps only in-frame clones and is missing some. The sample lists more than 150,000 clones; over 70% were seen once. The sequencing input was PBMCs or T cells enriched from blood (not recorded which). This chain joins TRBV19 and TRBJ2-1; no reliable D call. This receptor was obtained from a man in his forties or fifties who had recovered from COVID-19. The CDR3 is CASSIANEQFF. The CDR3 DNA follows: TGTGCCAGTAGTATAGCAAATGAGCAGTTCTTC.